The 16 T cell receptor beta chains below come from one sample, sequenced in a study of siplizumab effects on memory and regulatory T cells. Clones were sequenced by immunoSEQ multiplex PCR, and TCRdb holds only the in-frame ones, with some missing. This sample has 90,000 to 120,000 clones; 93% occur once, and the top ten carry about 0.62%. Sequenced material: Tregs sorted from blood. The source of these receptors is a human donor in good health.

The chain is built from TRBV5-1 and TRBJ1-4; D is possibly TRBD1 (6 bases). V shed 0 bases and J shed 8 bases, with 8 bases lying between them. The CDR3 spans 13 residues. Germline V CDR1 and CDR2: SGHRS, YFSETQ. In DNA, the CDR3 is TGCGCCAGCAGCTTGGACAGGGTGGAAAAACTGTTTTTT. Its protein product is CASSLDRVEKLFF.

The V gene is TRBV10-3, the J gene TRBJ1-2; TRBD1 is a possible D gene (5 bases). Deletions cut 7 bases from V and 4 bases from J, with 19 bases between. Germline CDR1 is ENHRY and CDR2 is SYGVKD. The CDR3 length is 15 residues. CDR3 sequence: CAITGVQGRAYGYTF. The CDR3, as DNA: TGTGCCATCACTGGAGTCCAGGGAAGGGCCTATGGCTACACCTTC.

J is TRBJ1-2 and V is TRBV30, with 7 positions matching TRBD1. J gave up 5 bases and V 2 bases, and 11 bases lay outside the gene matches. CDR3 length: 15 residues. The V gene's germline CDR1 is GTSNPN and CDR2 SVGIG (reference sequence). The CDR3 region has the DNA TGTGCCTGGAGTAAGACAGGGATCAGACGATATGGCTACACCTTC. It yields the protein CAWSKTGIRRYGYTF.

The V gene is TRBV5-1, the J gene TRBJ2-1; D ambiguous. The CDR3 runs 13 residues. Germline CDR1 reads SGHRS; CDR2 reads YFSETQ. V was cut by 7 bases and J by 7 bases, with 15 bases left in between. CDR3 protein: CASSVAPRNEQFF. CDR3 sequence (DNA): TGCGCCAGCTCGGTGGCCCCGAGGAATGAGCAGTTCTTC.

This sequence joins TRBV7-9 and TRBJ2-7; TRBD1 aligns across 9 bases. The germline V gene has CDR1 SEHNR and CDR2 FQNEAQ (reference sequence). The CDR3 is 13 residues long. With V trimmed by 5 bases and J by 7 bases, 6 bases remained unmatched. In DNA, the CDR3 is TGTGCCAGCAGCCGACAGGGGGTGGGTGAGCAGTACTTC. Its protein product is CASSRQGVGEQYF.

V gene TRBV20-1 combines with J gene TRBJ1-2, with a tentative D call TRBD1 (6 bases). The germline V gene encodes CDR1 DFQATT and CDR2 SNEGSKA (reference sequence). This CDR3 is built from 11 residues. V lost 6 bases, J lost 2 bases, and 7 bases lay in between. CDR3 DNA sequence: TGCAGTGCCGGACAGAACTATGGCTACACCTTC. As protein: CSAGQNYGYTF.

The V call is TRBV5-1, the J call TRBJ2-7, with TRBD2 identical over 8 bases. The CDR3 spans 15 residues. CDR1 SGHRS and CDR2 YFSETQ come from the germline V gene. V trimming: 4 bases; J trimming: 1 base; junction bases outside the gene matches: 7. The CDR3 sequence: CASSGRSGASYEQYF. In nucleotides, the CDR3 is TGCGCCAGCAGCGGCCGTAGCGGGGCATCCTACGAGCAGTACTTC. Supplemented by reference TRBV5-1 and TRBJ2-7, the full variable domain reads KAGVTQTPRYLIKTRGQQVTLSCSPISGHRSVSWYQQTPGQGLQFLFEYFSETQRNKGNFPGRFSGRQFSNSRSEMNVSTLELGDSALYLCASSGRSGASYEQYFGPGTRLTVT.

This rearrangement joins TRBV14 to TRBJ1-5; D unresolved. The CDR3 loop spans 18 amino acids. The V gene lost 1 base and the J gene lost 4 bases, with 20 bases spanning the gap. Per germline, CDR1 SGHDN and CDR2 FVKESK. CDR3 coding DNA: TGTGCCAGCAGCCAAGTAGGGTTTGCGACAACTCTAAATCAGCCCCAGCATTTT. Its protein is CASSQVGFATTLNQPQHF.

The rearrangement links TRBV10-3 to TRBJ2-7; 9 bases agree with TRBD1. CDR1 ENHRY and CDR2 SYGVKD come from the germline V gene. The CDR3 has 14 amino acids. After removal of 5 bases from V and 6 bases from J, the junction contained 8 bases not matched to a gene. CDR3 protein: CAISHRDRDPEQYF. CDR3 bases: TGTGCCATCAGTCACCGGGACAGGGATCCCGAGCAGTACTTC.

This clone was detected once. This sequence joins TRBV7-9 and TRBJ1-1, with D hard to call. The CDR3 length is 14 residues. V lost 5 bases, J lost 3 bases, and 13 bases lay in between. Germline-derived CDR1 and CDR2 are SEHNR and FQNEAQ (reference sequence). For the CDR3, the DNA is TGTGCCAGCAGCCCCACCAAAGCGTACACTGAAGCTTTCTTT. Its protein product is CASSPTKAYTEAFF.

The chain is built from TRBV6-5 and TRBJ1-6; 9 bases line up with TRBD1. Germline values: CDR1 MNHEY, CDR2 SVGAGI. This CDR3 region has 15 residues. V gave up 0 bases and J gave up 8 bases; unmatched junction bases: 2. The CDR3 sequence: CASSYSTGGYSPLHF. The CDR3, as DNA: TGTGCCAGCAGTTACTCGACAGGGGGATATTCACCCCTCCACTTT.

V usage is TRBV7-9 and J usage is TRBJ1-1; D perhaps matches TRBD1 (5 bases). This CDR3 comprises 17 residues. The V end lost 2 bases, the J end lost 0 bases, and 16 bases lay between the germline ends. Looked up from germline, CDR1 is SEHNR and CDR2 is FQNEAQ (reference sequence). CDR3 bases: TGTGCCAGCAGCTTAATGTCCGGACAAGATATGAACACTGAAGCTTTCTTT. This encodes CASSLMSGQDMNTEAFF. Full variable domain (outside the CDR3, taken from reference TRBV7-9 and TRBJ1-1): DTGVSQNPRHKITKRGQNVTFRCDPISEHNRLYWYRQTLGQGPEFLTYFQNEAQLEKSRLLSDRFSAERPKGSFSTLEIQRTEQGDSAMYLCASSLMSGQDMNTEAFFGQGTRLTVV.

The V and J genes are TRBV10-3 and TRBJ2-5, with D uncertain. The germline gives CDR1 ENHRY, CDR2 SYGVKD. With 0 bases removed from V and 5 bases from J, the gap between germline ends came to 16 bases. The CDR3 length is 16 residues. The CDR3 loop reads CAISESTARGAETQYF. The CDR3 DNA follows: TGTGCCATCAGTGAGTCGACGGCTAGAGGAGCGGAGACCCAGTACTTC.

V is TRBV9 and J is TRBJ1-2; no firm D call. Trimming took off 0 bases at V and 4 bases at J, with 16 bases between the two ends. Germline V gene sequence: CDR1 SGDLS, CDR2 YYNGEE. This CDR3 is 16 amino acids long. As DNA, the CDR3 is TGTGCCAGCAGCGTAGGGACTGATCCTGTGGTCTATGGCTACACCTTC. Amino acid sequence: CASSVGTDPVVYGYTF.

The chain carries TRBV4-3 and TRBJ1-2, with a possible D match to TRBD1 (5 bases). Germline CDR1 is LGHNA and CDR2 is YSLEER. The length of the CDR3 is 14 residues. Trimming removed 3 bases from V and 5 bases from J, with 13 bases in between. In DNA, the CDR3 is TGCGCCAGCAGCCAGACCTCCGGGGGATATGGCTACACCTTC. It is translated as CASSQTSGGYGYTF.

The chain joins TRBV30 to TRBJ2-3, with 9 bases lining up with TRBD2. V shed 4 bases and J 1 base; nucleotides not matched to a gene: 3. This CDR3 contains 14 residues. Germline lookup yields CDR1 GTSNPN and CDR2 SVGIG (reference sequence). Here the CDR3 DNA reads TGTGCCTGGACTAAGCGGGGGGGCACAGATACGCAGTATTTT. Residues: CAWTKRGGTDTQYF.